These T cell receptor beta chains were read from a single sample in a study of vaccination effects on CD4 cells after COVID-19. No antigen has been assigned to these receptors. The assay was immunoSEQ multiplex PCR, and TCRdb's table has in-frame clones only and misses some. The profile shows 45,000 or so clones, about 74% of them singletons. The material sequenced was CD4+ T cells from PBMCs cultured without peptide, taken before COVID-19 vaccination. The receptors come from a human donor who had a prior SARS-CoV-2 infection. Each CDR3 is given with its conserved first and last residue. Fields, in order: clone size, V gene, D gene, J gene, CDR3 protein, CDR3 DNA. A D gene is named only where the DNA matches it firmly. Size values are once, few and many counts, or a class for expanded clones, and some rows have none.

NA	TRBV6-4	NA	TRBJ2-1	CASSSQGGGEQFF	TGTGCCAGCAGCTCCCAGGGTGGAGGGGAGCAGTTCTTC
NA	TRBV2	NA	TRBJ1-2	CASSEWAVDGYTF	TGTGCCAGCAGTGAATGGGCGGTAGATGGCTACACCTTC
NA	TRBV7-9	NA	TRBJ1-2	CASSTALIYGYTF	TGTGCCAGCAGTACGGCCCTCATCTATGGCTACACCTTC
NA	TRBV2	NA	TRBJ1-1	CASSKQGNTEAFF	TGTGCCAGCAGCAAGCAGGGGAACACTGAAGCTTTCTTT
NA	TRBV5-5	TRBD2	TRBJ2-7	CASSWLAGGIETPTYEQYF	TGTGCCAGCAGCTGGTTAGCGGGGGGGATCGAAACCCCTACCTACGAGCAGTACTTC
NA	TRBV7-7	TRBD1	TRBJ2-1	CASSPEDRPYNEQFF	TGTGCTAGCAGCCCGGAGGACAGGCCCTACAATGAGCAGTTCTTC
NA	TRBV13	TRBD1	TRBJ1-2	CASSERQGGANGYTF	TGTGCCAGCAGCGAACGACAGGGTGGGGCTAATGGCTACACCTTC
many	TRBV2	TRBD1	TRBJ2-7	CASGGQGPYF	TGTGCCAGCGGGGGACAGGGACCGTACTTC
NA	TRBV15	NA	TRBJ2-5	CATSSRTTTETQYF	TGTGCCACCAGCAGTCGCACGACAACGGAGACCCAGTACTTC
NA	TRBV11-2	TRBD1	TRBJ2-7	CASAPTGQGGYEQYF	TGTGCCAGCGCACCTACCGGACAGGGGGGCTACGAGCAGTACTTC
NA	TRBV5-4	NA	TRBJ2-3	CASSLGGANTQYF	TGTGCCAGCAGCTTAGGAGGGGCCAATACGCAGTATTTT
NA	TRBV30	NA	TRBJ1-5	CAWSVRGGAGQPQHF	TGTGCCTGGAGTGTACGTGGGGGGGCCGGTCAGCCCCAGCATTTT
NA	TRBV7-8	TRBD2	TRBJ2-3	CASSLRGERGYTDTQYF	TGTGCCAGCAGCTTAAGGGGGGAGCGGGGGTACACAGATACGCAGTATTTT
few	TRBV7-2	NA	TRBJ2-2	CASSLNQVLIGELFF	TGTGCCAGCAGCTTGAATCAGGTTTTGATCGGGGAGCTGTTTTTT
NA	TRBV30	TRBD1	TRBJ2-4	CAWSYRQGLRVLAKNIQYF	TGTGCCTGGTCCTACCGACAGGGCTTGAGGGTACTAGCCAAAAACATTCAGTACTTC
NA	TRBV2	NA	TRBJ2-7	CASAGRPYEQYF	TGTGCCAGCGCTGGGAGACCCTACGAGCAGTACTTC
NA	TRBV3-1/TRBV3-2	NA	TRBJ2-3	CASSQGYSITDTQYF	TGTGCCAGCAGCCAAGGTTACAGCATTACAGATACGCAGTATTTT
NA	TRBV6-5	NA	TRBJ1-2	CASSQWDYGYTF	TGTGCCAGCAGTCAGTGGGACTATGGCTACACCTTC
NA	TRBV7-9	NA	TRBJ1-2	CASSLDGDQGGYGYTF	TGTGCCAGCAGCTTAGATGGGGACCAGGGAGGATATGGCTACACCTTC
NA	TRBV5-8	NA	TRBJ1-2	CASSKRHPVLYGYTF	TGTGCCAGCAGCAAAAGACACCCGGTGCTCTATGGCTACACCTTC
NA	TRBV18	TRBD1	TRBJ2-1	CASSQRQGSYNEQFF	TGTGCCAGCTCACAACGACAGGGGTCCTACAATGAGCAGTTCTTC
NA	TRBV9	NA	TRBJ2-1	CASSRASSFDEQFF	TGTGCCAGCAGTCGAGCTAGCAGTTTCGATGAGCAGTTCTTC
NA	TRBV5-4	NA	TRBJ1-2	CASSLQDISGYTF	TGTGCCAGCAGCTTGCAGGACATTTCTGGCTACACCTTC
once	TRBV5-4	TRBD2	TRBJ2-2	CASSLERGTGELFF	TGTGCCAGCAGCTTGGAGCGGGGGACCGGGGAGCTGTTTTTT
NA	TRBV6-5	NA	TRBJ1-3	CASSYKEPVSGNTIYF	TGTGCCAGCAGTTACAAAGAGCCAGTCTCTGGAAACACCATATATTTT
NA	TRBV15	NA	TRBJ1-3	CATSNRVSGNTIYF	TGTGCCACCAGTAACAGGGTTTCTGGAAACACCATATATTTT
NA	TRBV12-3/TRBV12-4	TRBD1	TRBJ1-1	CASSLQGDTEAFF	TGTGCCAGCAGCCTACAGGGGGACACTGAAGCTTTCTTT
NA	TRBV2	TRBD2	TRBJ2-5	CASSELRTSAETQYF	TGTGCCAGCAGTGAATTGAGAACTAGCGCGGAGACCCAGTACTTC
once	TRBV9	TRBD1	TRBJ1-5	CASSGPGQGTPLRNQPQHF	TGTGCCAGCAGCGGACCGGGACAGGGAACCCCATTGCGCAATCAGCCCCAGCATTTT
NA	TRBV3-1/TRBV3-2	TRBD2	TRBJ2-3	CASSQGLAGGLHTQYF	TGTGCCAGCAGCCAAGGACTAGCGGGAGGGCTACATACGCAGTATTTT